One sample yielded the 13 T cell receptor beta chains listed below, sequenced in a study of cytomegalovirus exposure and HLA in healthy donors. Use of 60 Vbeta and 13 Jbeta primers characterized the PCR. TCRdb keeps only in-frame clones here, not all; method: immunoSEQ multiplex PCR. The data show 150,000 to 200,000 clones, 60% to 85% seen once. Sequencing input: PBMCs. The receptors were gathered from a male donor in good health and CMV-seronegative.

The chain links TRBV2 to TRBJ2-5; perhaps TRBD1 as D (9 bases). The germline V gene has CDR1 SNHLY and CDR2 FYNNEI. The CDR3 loop spans 15 amino acids. V lost 5 bases and J lost 5, with 18 bases in between. CDR3 coding DNA: TGTGCCAGCAGTCGAACAGGGGGCGGGAGGGAGACCCAGTACTTC. It is translated as CASSRTGGGRETQYF.

The chain has TRBV27 and TRBJ2-3; TRBD2 might be the D (5 bases). The germline V gene encodes CDR1 MNHEY and CDR2 SMNVEV (reference sequence). The CDR3 extends over 15 amino acids. Trimming shortened V by 3 bases and J by 5 bases, and 15 bases separated the two germline ends. CDR3 sequence reads: CASSFLLARRDTQYF. The CDR3 DNA reads as TGTGCCAGCAGTTTTCTTTTAGCGCGTAGAGATACGCAGTATTTT.

The chain recombines TRBV25-1 with TRBJ1-5, with TRBD1 matching 7 bases. Looked up from germline, CDR1 is MGHDK and CDR2 is SYGVNS. Trimming took 2 bases from V and 4 from J; bases not matched to a gene: 5. The CDR3 has 15 amino acids. In DNA, the CDR3 is TGTGCCAGCAGTGAAAGGGACAGTCCAAATCAGCCCCAGCATTTT. It translates to CASSERDSPNQPQHF.

This clone was recorded a few times. The V call is TRBV9, the J call TRBJ2-7; unclear D gene. V was clipped by 0 bases and J by 0 bases, with 7 bases between them. The CDR3 loop spans 14 amino acids. Germline V lookup: CDR1 SGDLS, CDR2 YYNGEE. The CDR3 coding sequence is TGTGCCAGCAGCGTAGACCCTAGCTCCTACGAGCAGTACTTC. This translates into CASSVDPSSYEQYF.

The chain uses TRBV4-3 and TRBJ2-7; D gene ambiguous. Per the germline V gene, CDR1 is LGHNA and CDR2 is YSLEER. This CDR3 has 13 amino acids. V lost 0 bases, J lost 7 bases, and 10 bases lay in between. CDR3: CASSQDLLREQYF. DNA for the CDR3: TGCGCCAGCAGCCAAGACCTCCTCCGGGAGCAGTACTTC.

This chain joins TRBV28 and TRBJ2-4, with D unresolved. The CDR3 is 15 residues long. Germline assignment: CDR1 MDHEN and CDR2 SYDVKM. V lost 8 bases, J lost 0 bases, and 14 bases lay in between. The CDR3: CASPFSGEAKNIQYF. DNA for the CDR3: TGTGCCAGCCCTTTCTCCGGAGAAGCCAAAAACATTCAGTACTTC. The whole variable domain, filled in from reference TRBV28 and TRBJ2-4, reads DVKVTQSSRYLVKRTGEKVFLECVQDMDHENMFWYRQDPGLGLRLIYFSYDVKMKEKGDIPEGYSVSREKKERFSLILESASTNQTSMYLCASPFSGEAKNIQYFGAGTRLSVL.

V gene TRBV18 combines with J gene TRBJ2-7; D not resolved. V was shortened by 5 bases and J by 4 bases, with 18 bases between the two germline ends. This CDR3 contains 15 residues. Germline V CDR1 and CDR2: KGHSH, LQKENI. Here the CDR3 reads CASSVTAQVGYEQYF. The CDR3 DNA sequence: TGTGCCAGCTCAGTAACGGCGCAGGTAGGTTACGAGCAGTACTTC.

This clone has only one observation. The chain couples TRBV29-1 to TRBJ1-2, with TRBD1 matching over 7 bases. This CDR3 is 13 amino acids long. CDR1 is SQVTM, CDR2 ANQGSEA, per germline. V shed 6 bases, J shed 5 bases, and the junction held 9 bases outside the gene matches. CDR3 protein: CSVLKDRTYGYTF. CDR3 nucleotides: TGCAGCGTCCTAAAGGACAGGACATATGGCTACACCTTC.

The chain joins TRBV30 to TRBJ2-3, with 7 nucleotides matching TRBD1. Looked up from germline, CDR1 is GTSNPN and CDR2 is SVGIG (reference sequence). The CDR3 runs 14 residues. The V gene end was trimmed by 3 bases and the J gene end by 6 bases; junction bases not matched to a gene: 9. In DNA form, the CDR3 reads TGTGCCTGGAGCCGGACAGGAAAGTTCGATACGCAGTATTTT. Protein: CAWSRTGKFDTQYF. Full variable domain (missing parts from reference TRBV30 and TRBJ2-3): SQTIHQWPATLVQPVGSPLSLECTVEGTSNPNLYWYRQAAGRGLQLLFYSVGIGQISSEVPQNLSASRPQDRQFILSSKKLLLSDSGFYLCAWSRTGKFDTQYFGPGTRLTVL.

The chain couples TRBV2 to TRBJ1-4, with TRBD1 as a possible D gene (5 bases). This CDR3 has 14 residues. V dropped 4 bases and J dropped 7 bases, with 13 bases sitting between them. Germline CDR1 and CDR2: SNHLY and FYNNEI. The CDR3 loop reads CASSVDRRSEKLFF. In DNA form, the CDR3 reads TGTGCCAGCAGTGTTGACAGAAGGAGTGAAAAACTGTTTTTT.

The chain links TRBV5-1 to TRBJ1-2, with a tentative D call TRBD1 (6 bases). The germline V gene encodes CDR1 SGHRS and CDR2 YFSETQ. The V gene lost 1 base and the J gene lost 4 bases, with 14 bases spanning the gap. The CDR3 runs 15 residues. This CDR3 reads CASSLSGGAVYGYTF. In nucleotides, the CDR3 is TGCGCCAGCAGCTTGTCGGGGGGCGCCGTCTATGGCTACACCTTC.

The V gene is TRBV28, the J gene TRBJ2-1; 10 nucleotides match TRBD2. Germline V gives CDR1 MDHEN, CDR2 SYDVKM. V was clipped by 4 bases and J by 5 bases; unmatched bases: 8. The CDR3 consists of 16 residues. The CDR3, as DNA: TGTGCCAGCAGTTCCTCCACTAGCGGGGCGGACAATGAGCAGTTCTTC. It is translated as CASSSSTSGADNEQFF.

The chain uses TRBV7-2 and TRBJ2-7; 8 bases are a match to TRBD2. This CDR3 comprises 15 residues. With 2 bases clipped from V and 3 bases from J, the junction kept 6 bases outside the gene matches. Germline CDR1 is SGHTA and CDR2 is FQGNSA. CDR3 residues: CASSLPAGGVYEQYF. The DNA for the CDR3 is TGTGCCAGCAGCTTACCGGCGGGAGGAGTCTACGAGCAGTACTTC.